This T cell receptor beta chain appears in the sequencing data of a study of cytomegalovirus exposure and HLA in healthy donors. Across the whole study: One earlier analysis, a look at 180 million or so T cells, found about 110 million unique TCR beta sequences. Study observations and caveats: The study labeled under 200 TCR beta chains cytomegalovirus-associated.

The study ran its PCR with 60 Vbeta and 13 Jbeta primers. The table came from immunoSEQ multiplex PCR; TCRdb's copy has only in-frame clones and leaves some out. The sample holds more than 150,000 clones; roughly 80% are singletons and the top ten take 7.7%. The CDR3 runs 13 residues. Germline V gene sequence: CDR1 SSHAT, CDR2 FNYEAQ (reference sequence). As concerns this clone: The antigen remains unidentified. The junction and the germline gene differ at one end; a read error may be behind it.

This receptor was obtained from a woman between 40 and 50 years old in good health and CMV-seropositive. The chain is built from TRBV7-7 and TRBJ2-2, with D possibly being TRBD2 (6 bases). Sequencing was done on a sample of PBMCs. In nucleotides, the CDR3 is TGTGCTAGCAGCTTAGGCGGGGCCGGGGAGCTGTTTTTT. Amino acids: CASSLGGAGELFF.